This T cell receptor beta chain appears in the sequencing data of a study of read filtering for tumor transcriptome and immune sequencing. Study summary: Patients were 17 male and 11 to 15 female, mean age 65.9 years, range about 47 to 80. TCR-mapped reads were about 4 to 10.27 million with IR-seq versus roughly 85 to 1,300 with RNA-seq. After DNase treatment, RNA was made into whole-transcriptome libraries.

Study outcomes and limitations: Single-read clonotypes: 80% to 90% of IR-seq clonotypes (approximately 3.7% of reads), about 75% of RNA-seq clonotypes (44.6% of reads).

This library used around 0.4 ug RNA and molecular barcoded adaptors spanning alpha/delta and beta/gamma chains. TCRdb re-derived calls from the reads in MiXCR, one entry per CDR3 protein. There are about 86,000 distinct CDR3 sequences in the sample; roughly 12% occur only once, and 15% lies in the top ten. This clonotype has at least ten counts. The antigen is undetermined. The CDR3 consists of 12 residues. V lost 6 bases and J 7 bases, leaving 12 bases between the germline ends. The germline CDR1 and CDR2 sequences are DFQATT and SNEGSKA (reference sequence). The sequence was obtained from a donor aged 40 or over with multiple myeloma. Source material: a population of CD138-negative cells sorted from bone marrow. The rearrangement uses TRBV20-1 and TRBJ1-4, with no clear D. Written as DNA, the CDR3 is TGCAGTGCGGACTGGCAAGGTGAAAAACTGTTTTTT. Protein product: CSADWQGEKLFF.